This T cell receptor (beta chain) was recovered during a study of beta chain features in type 1 diabetes. Study results and limitations: The naive, central memory and Treg TCRB repertoires of patients appeared to be more similar to one another than those of healthy donors. Shorter TCRB CDR3s, moderately but significantly so, were found in Type 1 diabetes patients in all four CD4+ subsets.

V was clipped by 0 bases and J by 10 bases, with 10 bases between them. Germline lookup yields CDR1 MGHRA and CDR2 YSYEKL. CDR3 length: 13 amino acids. Investigators reverse transcribed all isolated RNA, so they sequenced expressed TCRB transcripts. Read counts averaged approximately 3.6 million for samples of naive, central memory and regulatory T cells. TCRdb's copy holds only in-frame clones and misses some; the assay was immunoSEQ multiplex PCR. The table includes some 700,000 clones, roughly 12% detected once. Averaging around 120 mL, one heparinised blood draw was given by each donor. A sort by CD45RO/CCR7/CD25/CD127/CD95/CD27 yielded CD4+ naive, central memory, regulatory and stem cell-like memory cells. This clone was seen a few times. What it binds is not known. Other DNA variants within this sample encode the same CDR3.

The sequence was collected from a man between 18 and 29 years old with type 1 diabetes. The source material was naive CD4+ T cells from blood. V usage is TRBV4-1 and J usage is TRBJ2-1, with D perhaps TRBD1 (5 bases). As DNA, the CDR3 is TGCGCCAGCAGCCAAGATCAGGGCGGCGAGCAGTTCTTC. Protein: CASSQDQGGEQFF.